The 8 T cell receptor beta chains listed next were all sequenced from one sample in a study of shared clonotypes between healthy human individuals. Method: immunoSEQ multiplex PCR; TCRdb's copy keeps in-frame clones and lacks some. This repertoire shows approximately 2.3 million clones, 85% to 95% found once; its top ten account for 0.39%. The material sequenced was naive CD4+ T cells from PBMCs. Indicated subset: CD45RA+ positively selected. The source is a man younger than 30 in good health. Some clones in this sample may be carry-over from other donors' samples.

A word on this clone: The same CDR3 arises from other DNA sequences in this sample as well. The chain is built from TRBV5-4 and TRBJ2-2; 13 nucleotides align to TRBD2. CDR1 and CDR2 (germline): SGHNT, YYREEE (reference sequence). The ends lost 4 bases at V and 6 bases at J; junction bases unmatched: 3. The CDR3 contains 15 residues. The CDR3 here is CASSRTSGSAGELFF. The CDR3 region has the DNA TGTGCCAGCAGCCGGACTAGCGGGAGCGCCGGGGAGCTGTTTTTT.

The chain recombines TRBV7-9 with TRBJ1-3; 7 positions match TRBD1. Germline V lookup: CDR1 SEHNR, CDR2 FQNEAQ (reference sequence). This CDR3 is 15 amino acids long. With 6 bases clipped from V and 0 bases from J, the junction kept 5 bases outside the gene matches. The CDR3 DNA reads as TGTGCCAGCAGTAAAGGGGGCAACTCTGGAAACACCATATATTTT. Protein sequence: CASSKGGNSGNTIYF.

The rearrangement joins TRBV27 to TRBJ2-1; 12 nucleotides align to TRBD2. CDR3 size: 17 residues. The V gene's germline CDR1 is MNHEY and CDR2 SMNVEV (reference sequence). V was clipped by 7 bases and J by 1 base; unmatched bases: 8. CDR3 sequence: CASKGLAGRDSYNEQFF. The CDR3 nucleotides read TGTGCCAGCAAAGGACTAGCGGGAAGAGATTCCTACAATGAGCAGTTCTTC.

This chain joins TRBV28 and TRBJ2-2; 11 bases align to TRBD2. CDR3 length: 18 amino acids. CDR1 is MDHEN, CDR2 SYDVKM, per germline. Trimming cost V 3 bases and J 1 base; bases outside gene matches: 7. In nucleotides, the CDR3 is TGTGCCAGCAGTTTCCGACTAGCGGGACTCCGGAACACCGGGGAGCTGTTTTTT. Translation: CASSFRLAGLRNTGELFF.

The chain joins TRBV19 to TRBJ2-2; tentatively, D is TRBD1 or TRBD2 (5 bases each). Germline values: CDR1 LNHDA, CDR2 SQIVND (reference sequence). Between the trimmed V and J ends, which lost 8 bases and 7 bases, there was a span of 26 bases. The CDR3 contains 17 residues. The CDR3 nucleotides are TGTGCCAGTGTCTACAGTGGGGGTTCTAGGATGGGCGGGGAGCTGTTTTTT. Its protein product is CASVYSGGSRMGGELFF.

CDR3 sequence (DNA): TGTGCCAGCAGCTTTGACAGGAACAATGAGCAGTTCTTC. Translation: CASSFDRNNEQFF. The rearrangement uses TRBV5-4 and TRBJ2-1; the D gene is possibly TRBD1 (6 bases). Germline lookup yields CDR1 SGHNT and CDR2 YYREEE (reference sequence). CDR3 length: 13 residues. The V end lost 2 bases, the J end lost 5 bases, and 8 bases lay between the germline ends.

The chain has TRBV6-5 and TRBJ1-5; D unclear. Germline CDR1 reads MNHEY; CDR2 reads SVGAGI. The CDR3 is 13 amino acids. V shed 7 bases and J shed 6 bases, with 13 bases lying between them. CDR3 region: CASTLQTGQPQHF. The DNA for the CDR3 is TGTGCCAGCACTTTACAAACGGGTCAGCCCCAGCATTTT.

CDR3 nucleotide sequence: TGTGCCAGCAGCCTTTTTCCGGATATGAACACTGAAGCTTTCTTT. This encodes CASSLFPDMNTEAFF. The chain employs TRBV9 and TRBJ1-1; no definite D call. CDR1 is SGDLS and CDR2 is YYNGEE in the germline V gene. This CDR3 contains 15 residues. V lost 4 bases, J lost 0 bases, and 13 bases lay in between.